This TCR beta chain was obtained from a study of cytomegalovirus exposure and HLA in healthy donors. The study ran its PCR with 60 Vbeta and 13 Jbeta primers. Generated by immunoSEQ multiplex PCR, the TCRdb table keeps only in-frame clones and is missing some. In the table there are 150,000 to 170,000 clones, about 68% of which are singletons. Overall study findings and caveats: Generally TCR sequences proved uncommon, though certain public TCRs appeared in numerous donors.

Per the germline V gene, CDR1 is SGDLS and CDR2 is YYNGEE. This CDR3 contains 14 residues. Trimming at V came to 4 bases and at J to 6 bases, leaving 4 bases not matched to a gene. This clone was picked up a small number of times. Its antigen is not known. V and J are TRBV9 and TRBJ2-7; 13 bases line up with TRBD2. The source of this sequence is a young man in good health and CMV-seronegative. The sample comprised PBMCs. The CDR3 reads CASSTSGGAFEQYF. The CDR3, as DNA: TGTGCCAGCAGCACTAGCGGGGGGGCCTTCGAGCAGTACTTC.